The entry that follows covers one TCR beta chain sequence. Generated by immunoSEQ multiplex PCR, the TCRdb table keeps only in-frame clones and is missing some. The table records 140,000 or so clones, 75% to 90% of them present only once. This entry belongs to a study of radiation and T cells in renal cell carcinoma. The CDR3 length is 20 residues. The germline V gene has CDR1 LNHDA and CDR2 SQIVND (reference sequence). Losses at the gene ends were 6 bases for V and 0 bases for J; bases not matched to a gene: 17. The time point was: blood 4 weeks post-SBRT, at nephrectomy. Treatment reported: 15 Gy SBRT to primary tumor, nephrectomy 4 weeks later. The tumor was a clear cell renal cell carcinoma.

Source: blood, taken from a patient whose treatment included radiotherapy and nephrectomy. The receptor's source is a woman between 50 and 59 years old with renal cell carcinoma. The chain combines TRBV19 with TRBJ2-6; 7 bases fit TRBD1. CDR3 DNA sequence: TGTGCCAGTAGCAAATCACCGACAGGGAGTGTGAGCTCTGGGGCCAACGTCCTGACTTTC. Residues: CASSKSPTGSVSSGANVLTF.